Below, 8 T cell receptor beta chains from the same sample are listed, as sequenced in a study of cytomegalovirus exposure and HLA in healthy donors. The PCR used 60 Vbeta and 13 Jbeta primers. Clones were read by immunoSEQ multiplex PCR, and TCRdb kept only the in-frame ones, dropping some. The sample lists around 94,000 clones, around four fifths occurring once. The material sequenced was PBMCs. These receptors were taken from a woman aged 40 to 55 in good health and CMV-seronegative.

The chain links TRBV11-2 to TRBJ2-2, with D possibly TRBD1 on 6 matching bases. Germline assignment: CDR1 SGHAT and CDR2 FQNNGV. Trimming pared 7 bases from V and 5 bases from J, leaving 14 bases between. This CDR3 has 14 amino acids. The CDR3 is CASTPGHSTGELFF. The CDR3 DNA follows: TGTGCCAGCACACCGGGACATTCGACCGGGGAGCTGTTTTTT. Full variable domain (outside the CDR3, taken from reference TRBV11-2 and TRBJ2-2): EAGVAQSPRYKIIEKRQSVAFWCNPISGHATLYWYQQILGQGPKLLIQFQNNGVVDDSQLPKDRFSAERLKGVDSTLKIQPAKLEDSAVYLCASTPGHSTGELFFGEGSRLTVL.

The rearrangement joins TRBV6-5 to TRBJ2-2; TRBD2 is a possible D gene (5 bases). CDR1 is MNHEY, CDR2 SVGAGI, per germline. This CDR3 region has 15 residues. V was cut by 8 bases and J by 8 bases, with 21 bases left in between. The CDR3, as DNA: TGTGCCAGCGCCTCCTCCGGGGTTGGGCTGGGGGAGCTGTTTTTT. This translates into CASASSGVGLGELFF.

The chain couples TRBV6-1 to TRBJ1-3, with 7 bases matching TRBD1. The CDR3 runs to 14 residues. V shed 6 bases, J shed 3 bases, and the junction held 5 bases outside the gene matches. CDR1 and CDR2 (germline): MNHNS, SASEGT. CDR3 amino acids: CASRTQGGGNTIYF. DNA for the CDR3: TGTGCCAGCAGGACCCAGGGGGGTGGAAACACCATATATTTT.

The chain combines TRBV7-6 with TRBJ2-7; TRBD1 aligns across 9 bases. Trimming cost V 4 bases and J 3 bases; bases outside gene matches: 7. CDR3 length: 15 amino acids. Germline V CDR1 and CDR2: SGHVS, FNYEAQ. CDR3 region: CASSSWTGVNYEQYF. The CDR3 nucleotides read TGTGCCAGCAGCTCCTGGACAGGGGTTAACTACGAGCAGTACTTC.

The V call is TRBV6-5, the J call TRBJ2-7; 7 bases map to TRBD1. CDR3 length: 14 residues. V lost 8 bases to trimming and J lost 3 bases; unmatched junction nucleotides: 10. Germline lookup yields CDR1 MNHEY and CDR2 SVGAGI. CDR3 sequence reads: CASRTRDRLYEQYF. DNA for the CDR3: TGTGCCAGCCGTACCCGGGACAGACTCTACGAGCAGTACTTC.

V is TRBV19 and J is TRBJ1-4; 9 bases are a match to TRBD1. V lost 7 bases and J lost 7; bases outside the gene matches: 7. CDR3 length: 14 residues. Germline V CDR1 and CDR2: LNHDA, SQIVND (reference sequence). In DNA, the CDR3 is TGTGCCAGTACCGCGACAGGGGGTGGTGAAAAACTGTTTTTT. This codes for CASTATGGGEKLFF.

The chain employs TRBV13 and TRBJ2-5; 8 positions agree with TRBD2. Per germline, CDR1 PRHDT and CDR2 FYEKMQ (reference sequence). This CDR3 comprises 15 residues. The V gene end was trimmed by 5 bases and the J gene end by 2 bases; junction bases not matched to a gene: 7. The CDR3 nucleotides read TGTGCCAGCAGCCGCATAGCGGGGTTACAAGAGACCCAGTACTTC. This translates into CASSRIAGLQETQYF. The full variable domain, rest sourced from reference TRBV13 and TRBJ2-5, is AAGVIQSPRHLIKEKRETATLKCYPIPRHDTVYWYQQGPGQDPQFLISFYEKMQSDKGSIPDRFSAQQFSDYHSELNMSSLELGDSALYFCASSRIAGLQETQYFGPGTRLLVL.

This chain connects TRBV19 to TRBJ2-1, with D uncertain. This CDR3 spans 15 amino acids. The V end lost 3 bases, the J end lost 4 bases, and 13 bases lay between the germline ends. Germline CDR1 reads LNHDA; CDR2 reads SQIVND (reference sequence). The CDR3 DNA follows: TGTGCCAGTAGTATCGACTGGAAAGGTTACAATGAGCAGTTCTTC. It is translated as CASSIDWKGYNEQFF.